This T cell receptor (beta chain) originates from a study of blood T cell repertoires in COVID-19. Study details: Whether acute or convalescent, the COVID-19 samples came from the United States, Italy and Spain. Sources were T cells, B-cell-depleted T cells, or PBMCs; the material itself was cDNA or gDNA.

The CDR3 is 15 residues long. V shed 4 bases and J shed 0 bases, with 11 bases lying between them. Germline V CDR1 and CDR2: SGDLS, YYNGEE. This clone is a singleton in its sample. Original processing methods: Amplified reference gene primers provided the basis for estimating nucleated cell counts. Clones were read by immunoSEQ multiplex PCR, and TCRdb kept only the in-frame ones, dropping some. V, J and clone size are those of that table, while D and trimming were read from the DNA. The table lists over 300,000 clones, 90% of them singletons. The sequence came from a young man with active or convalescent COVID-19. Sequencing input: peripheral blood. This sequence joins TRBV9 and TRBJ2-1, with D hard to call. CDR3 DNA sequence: TGTGCCAGCAGCAAAGAGCCTTACTCCTACAATGAGCAGTTCTTC. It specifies CASSKEPYSYNEQFF.